The T cell receptor (beta chain) under discussion was sequenced for a study of OX40 agonist ivuxolimab in advanced cancers. Study-level information: The dose-escalation cohort had hepatocellular carcinoma, melanoma, renal cell or head and neck cancer. Averaging roughly 60 years in age, with a range of roughly 20 to 80, the cohort was around 83% male. Three patients got partial responses; one had hepatocellular carcinoma and two had cutaneous melanoma.

Blood was sampled at baseline, cycle 4 day 1, and cycle 7 day 1. Losses at the gene ends were 0 bases for V and 1 base for J; bases not matched to a gene: 2. CDR3 size: 15 residues. CDR1 and CDR2 (germline): SGHRS, YFSETQ. The method was immunoSEQ multiplex PCR; TCRdb's version includes in-frame clones alone and lacks a portion of them. The table has 150,000 to 190,000 clones, roughly 92% seen once. Sequencing used CD4+ or CD8+ T cells sorted from blood, obtained in a trial of the OX40 agonist ivuxolimab. V is TRBV5-1 and J is TRBJ2-5; 8 bases line up with TRBD1. This receptor was taken from an adult with an advanced solid tumor such as melanoma, head and neck, liver or kidney cancer. CDR3 loop: CASSLGGTGQETQYF. The CDR3 DNA reads as TGCGCCAGCAGCTTGGGAGGGACAGGCCAAGAGACCCAGTACTTC.